The 30 T cell receptor beta chains below come from one sample, sequenced in a study of blood T cell repertoires in COVID-19. Measured with immunoSEQ multiplex PCR; TCRdb has only the in-frame clones, and not every one. The sample records 250,000 to 350,000 clones, 80% to 85% being singletons. Input material: peripheral blood. The receptors were gathered from a person between 65 and 79 years old with COVID-19, enrolled during active disease.

The chain's CDR3 is CAISESGEGTQYF. DNA of the CDR3: TGTGCCATCAGTGAGTCGGGGGAGGGGACCCAGTACTTC. The J gene is TRBJ2-5, the V gene TRBV10-3; 7 nucleotides match TRBD2. The CDR3 is 13 amino acids. CDR1 is ENHRY, CDR2 SYGVKD, per germline. V shed 0 bases and J 7 bases; nucleotides not matched to a gene: 2.

This sequence joins TRBV5-4 and TRBJ2-7; D may be TRBD2 (6 bases). The V end was cut by 0 bases, the J end by 3 bases, with 13 bases between. Looked up from germline, CDR1 is SGHNT and CDR2 is YYREEE (reference sequence). The CDR3 is made up of 15 amino acids. The CDR3 coding sequence is TGTGCCAGCAGCTTGGTACGGGAGACCCACTACGAGCAGTACTTC. Protein: CASSLVRETHYEQYF.

V gene TRBV27 combines with J gene TRBJ2-7; D might be TRBD1 (6 bases). Per germline, CDR1 MNHEY and CDR2 SMNVEV (reference sequence). V was trimmed by 6 bases and J by 1 base, leaving 16 bases between them. There are 15 residues in the CDR3. The CDR3 sequence is CASRTGQGLSYEQYF. As DNA, the CDR3 is TGTGCCAGCAGGACCGGCCAGGGGTTATCCTACGAGCAGTACTTC.

V gene TRBV13 combines with J gene TRBJ1-1; D gene ambiguous. CDR1 is PRHDT, CDR2 FYEKMQ, per germline (reference sequence). This CDR3 has 13 residues. V lost 5 bases and J lost 5, with 12 bases in between. CDR3 DNA sequence: TGTGCCAGCAGCCCCCCCGCAGGTACTGAAGCTTTCTTT. This translates into CASSPPAGTEAFF.

This clone came up a few times. This chain uses TRBV18 with TRBJ1-6; perhaps TRBD1 as D (5 bases). Trimming shortened V by 2 bases and J by 10 bases, and 9 bases separated the two germline ends. Looked up from germline, CDR1 is KGHSH and CDR2 is LQKENI. This CDR3 has 13 amino acids. CDR3 DNA: TGTGCCAGCTCACCAGGGGCTGGCTCACCCCTCCACTTT. Amino acids: CASSPGAGSPLHF.

The chain recombines TRBV19 with TRBJ2-3; D possibly corresponds to TRBD2 (5 bases). Deletions cut 1 base from V and 0 bases from J, with 11 bases between. From germline, CDR1 is LNHDA and CDR2 SQIVND (reference sequence). This CDR3 is 16 amino acids long. The CDR3 DNA is TGTGCCAGTAGTATAGGGCGGGCGGATAGCACAGATACGCAGTATTTT. Translating gives CASSIGRADSTDTQYF.

The chain links TRBV19 to TRBJ1-5; tentatively, D is TRBD1 (6 bases). The CDR3 consists of 16 residues. Looked up from germline, CDR1 is LNHDA and CDR2 is SQIVND (reference sequence). V was clipped by 4 bases and J by 0 bases, with 13 bases between them. CDR3 nucleotide sequence: TGTGCCAGTAGTACCCTACAGGGTCGTAGCAATCAGCCCCAGCATTTT. Its translation is CASSTLQGRSNQPQHF.

The genes are TRBV5-1 and TRBJ1-1; 8 bases are shared with TRBD1. CDR3 size: 15 residues. V lost 0 bases and J lost 2; bases outside the gene matches: 3. Germline CDR1 reads SGHRS; CDR2 reads YFSETQ. The chain's CDR3 is CASSLDRGFNTEAFF. CDR3 DNA: TGCGCCAGCAGCTTGGACAGGGGGTTCAACACTGAAGCTTTCTTT.

The chain carries TRBV27 and TRBJ1-1; TRBD1 might be the D (5 bases). The V and J ends lost 7 bases and 3 bases respectively, with 15 bases between them. This CDR3 has 14 residues. Germline values: CDR1 MNHEY, CDR2 SMNVEV (reference sequence). The CDR3 reads CASTTRAGYTEAFF. In DNA form, the CDR3 reads TGTGCCAGCACCACCCGTGCAGGGTACACTGAAGCTTTCTTT.

This rearrangement joins TRBV2 to TRBJ1-4; D unresolved. CDR3 size: 13 residues. Germline CDR1 is SNHLY and CDR2 is FYNNEI. The V and J ends lost 2 bases and 5 bases respectively, with 6 bases between them. In DNA, the CDR3 is TGTGCCAGCAGTGAACCCGGGAATGAAAAACTGTTTTTT. Its protein product is CASSEPGNEKLFF.

There are a few counts of this clone. The rearrangement uses TRBV6-2 or TRBV6-3 and TRBJ2-3; perhaps TRBD1 as D (5 bases). V lost 5 bases, J lost 11 bases, and 23 bases lay in between. CDR1 and CDR2 (germline): MNHEY, SVGEGT. The length of the CDR3 is 15 residues. The CDR3 region is CASSGQGLPRERQYF. The DNA for the CDR3 is TGTGCCAGCAGTGGCCAGGGTCTACCTAGAGAGAGGCAGTATTTT.

The chain combines TRBV27 with TRBJ2-7; tentatively, D is TRBD1 (6 bases). The V gene lost 6 bases and the J gene lost 3 bases, with 18 bases spanning the gap. CDR3 length equals 15 residues. Germline CDR1 reads MNHEY; CDR2 reads SMNVEV (reference sequence). CDR3 coding DNA: TGTGCCAGCAGCCCCCTCCGACAGGCAATCTACGAGCAGTACTTC. Translation gives CASSPLRQAIYEQYF.

This chain connects TRBV7-6 to TRBJ1-1; D uncertain. Germline values: CDR1 SGHVS, CDR2 FNYEAQ. This CDR3 contains 16 residues. V dropped 3 bases and J dropped 6 bases, with 20 bases sitting between them. The CDR3 is CASSLGAVLVGSEAFF. The CDR3 DNA is TGTGCCAGCAGCTTGGGAGCTGTCCTGGTGGGGTCTGAAGCTTTCTTT.

V usage is TRBV9 and J usage is TRBJ2-1; TRBD2 is a possible D gene (5 bases). The germline gives CDR1 SGDLS, CDR2 YYNGEE. This CDR3 has 16 amino acids. V was clipped by 1 base and J by 0 bases, with 11 bases between them. The CDR3 DNA reads TGTGCCAGCAGCGTATCCCGGGGAAGCTCCTACAATGAGCAGTTCTTC. It yields the protein CASSVSRGSSYNEQFF.

The CDR3 DNA is TGTGCCAGCAGCCCACAGGGGGCAGGGGAAAAACTGTTTTTT. It is translated as CASSPQGAGEKLFF. The V and J genes are TRBV7-9 and TRBJ1-4, with 9 bases identical to TRBD1. The junction had 6 bases not matched to a gene; V was cut back by 5 bases and J by 8 bases. The germline V gene encodes CDR1 SEHNR and CDR2 FQNEAQ (reference sequence). CDR3 length equals 14 residues. Drawing the rest from reference TRBV7-9 and TRBJ1-4, the complete variable domain is DTGVSQNPRHKITKRGQNVTFRCDPISEHNRLYWYRQTLGQGPEFLTYFQNEAQLEKSRLLSDRFSAERPKGSFSTLEIQRTEQGDSAMYLCASSPQGAGEKLFFGSGTQLSVL.

V usage is TRBV7-2 and J usage is TRBJ2-2; 9 nucleotides line up with TRBD1. Per the germline V gene, CDR1 is SGHTA and CDR2 is FQGNSA. The trim removed 5 bases at V and 4 bases at J, leaving 5 bases unmatched. CDR3 length: 15 residues. CDR3 sequence (DNA): TGTGCCAGCAGCCCGGACAGGGGAGGCACCGGGGAGCTGTTTTTT. Translating it yields CASSPDRGGTGELFF.

The V and J genes are TRBV5-1 and TRBJ2-2; 12 positions match TRBD2. Germline V lookup: CDR1 SGHRS, CDR2 YFSETQ. The V gene end was trimmed by 7 bases and the J gene end by 3 bases; junction bases not matched to a gene: 4. The CDR3 has 15 residues. CDR3 nucleotides: TGCGCCAGCTCCGGGACTAGCGGGTACACCGGGGAGCTGTTTTTT. Protein sequence: CASSGTSGYTGELFF.

V and J are TRBV5-6 and TRBJ2-1; D gene uncertain. Between the trimmed V and J ends, which lost 1 base and 15 bases, there was a span of 20 bases. The CDR3 extends over 14 amino acids. Germline CDR1 and CDR2: SGHDT and YYEEEE. The CDR3 reads CASSLTRKLAVPFF. The CDR3 DNA reads TGTGCCAGCAGCTTGACGCGGAAACTGGCGGTCCCGTTCTTC.

Remarks on this clone: The same CDR3 can be traced to other DNA sequences in this sample. The J gene is TRBJ1-1, the V gene TRBV27; TRBD1 aligns across 7 bases. V shed 3 bases, J shed 1 base, and the junction held 2 bases outside the gene matches. This CDR3 has 14 residues. From germline, CDR1 is MNHEY and CDR2 SMNVEV (reference sequence). CDR3 loop: CASSLGQKNTEAFF. CDR3 DNA sequence: TGTGCCAGCAGTTTGGGACAGAAGAACACTGAAGCTTTCTTT.

This clone has only one observation. V usage is TRBV11-2 and J usage is TRBJ1-1; maybe TRBD1 (5 bases). V was cut by 6 bases and J by 4 bases, with 21 bases left in between. This CDR3 contains 16 residues. Germline V gene sequence: CDR1 SGHAT, CDR2 FQNNGV. The CDR3 DNA sequence: TGTGCCAGCAGAGCAATTAAGGGGCCCGCTCGCACTGAAGCTTTCTTT. Its translation: CASRAIKGPARTEAFF.

This chain links TRBV28 with TRBJ1-4; the D gene is possibly TRBD1 (6 bases). The germline V and J ends were trimmed by 8 bases and 4 bases, with 11 bases remaining between them. CDR3 length equals 13 residues. Germline-derived CDR1 and CDR2 are MDHEN and SYDVKM. CDR3 sequence: CASGGQLNEKLFF. The CDR3 DNA follows: TGTGCCAGCGGCGGACAGCTTAATGAAAAACTGTTTTTT.

V usage is TRBV13 and J usage is TRBJ2-3; tentatively, D is TRBD2 (6 bases). The CDR3 runs 15 residues. The germline V gene encodes CDR1 PRHDT and CDR2 FYEKMQ (reference sequence). V was cut by 0 bases and J by 1 base, with 8 bases left in between. CDR3 residues: CASSLGRGGTDTQYF. The CDR3 coding sequence is TGTGCCAGCAGCTTAGGTCGCGGGGGCACAGATACGCAGTATTTT.

This chain connects TRBV5-1 to TRBJ2-3, with a weak D call TRBD1 (10 bases). Trimming took off 4 bases at V and 4 bases at J, with 28 bases between the two ends. Germline V CDR1 and CDR2: SGHRS, YFSETQ. This CDR3 contains 19 residues. The CDR3 region has the DNA TGCGCCAGCAGCCCCGGGACAGGGGCCGGCGGGAGGGCGTCAGATACGCAGTATTTT. Amino acids: CASSPGTGAGGRASDTQYF.

The chain employs TRBV10-3 and TRBJ2-7; 9 bases line up with TRBD1. The J segment lost 6 bases and the V segment lost 7 bases, leaving 7 bases of the junction unmatched. Germline CDR1 and CDR2: ENHRY and SYGVKD. The CDR3 runs to 13 residues. This chain's CDR3 is CAINRDRVAEQYF. In nucleotides, the CDR3 is TGTGCCATCAACCGGGACAGGGTGGCCGAGCAGTACTTC.

A single count supports this clone. J is TRBJ1-3 and V is TRBV9; the match to TRBD1 covers 7 bases. V lost 0 bases, J lost 4 bases, and 13 bases stayed unmatched. CDR3 length equals 18 residues. Per the germline V gene, CDR1 is SGDLS and CDR2 is YYNGEE. The CDR3 is CASSVAPDRADRGNTIYF. CDR3 DNA: TGTGCCAGCAGCGTAGCGCCCGACAGGGCGGATCGCGGAAACACCATATATTTT. Supplemented by reference TRBV9 and TRBJ1-3, the full variable domain reads DSGVTQTPKHLITATGQRVTLRCSPRSGDLSVYWYQQSLDQGLQFLIQYYNGEERAKGNILERFSAQQFPDLHSELNLSSLELGDSALYFCASSVAPDRADRGNTIYFGEGSWLTVV.

The V and J genes are TRBV5-1 and TRBJ2-3; 11 bases are shared with TRBD2. This CDR3 is 17 amino acids long. Looked up from germline, CDR1 is SGHRS and CDR2 is YFSETQ. Losses at the gene ends were 4 bases for V and 2 bases for J; bases not matched to a gene: 9. CDR3 loop: CASSQSLAGGATDTQYF. CDR3 coding DNA: TGCGCCAGCAGCCAATCCTTAGCGGGAGGGGCCACAGATACGCAGTATTTT. Using reference TRBV5-1 and TRBJ2-3 for the parts outside the CDR3, the full variable domain is KAGVTQTPRYLIKTRGQQVTLSCSPISGHRSVSWYQQTPGQGLQFLFEYFSETQRNKGNFPGRFSGRQFSNSRSEMNVSTLELGDSALYLCASSQSLAGGATDTQYFGPGTRLTVL.

The rearrangement links TRBV18 to TRBJ2-1; TRBD2 matches at 11 bases. CDR1 KGHSH and CDR2 LQKENI come from the germline V gene. The CDR3 length is 15 residues. V shed 5 bases, J shed 7 bases, and the junction held 7 bases outside the gene matches. CDR3 in amino acids: CASSMTSGTFNEQFF. DNA of the CDR3: TGTGCCAGCTCAATGACTAGCGGGACGTTTAATGAGCAGTTCTTC.

V and J are TRBV5-1 and TRBJ2-3, with 9 bases fitting TRBD1. The V gene's germline CDR1 is SGHRS and CDR2 YFSETQ. The CDR3 is 15 amino acids. Trimming cost V 4 bases and J 5 bases; bases outside gene matches: 8. DNA for the CDR3: TGCGCCAGCAGCACCGGACAGGGGTTCGGAGATACGCAGTATTTT. Amino acid sequence: CASSTGQGFGDTQYF.

This clone was counted once. V and J are TRBV11-2 and TRBJ1-2; D call uncertain. Germline assignment: CDR1 SGHAT and CDR2 FQNNGV. The ends were cut back, 1 base at V and 3 bases at J, with 9 bases in the middle. The CDR3 has 14 residues. The CDR3 coding sequence is TGTGCCAGCAGCTTAGGAACCCGGGACTATGGCTACACCTTC. This codes for CASSLGTRDYGYTF.

This clone was detected once. This rearrangement joins TRBV5-4 to TRBJ1-1; D is perhaps TRBD1 (6 bases). This CDR3 contains 15 residues. The germline V gene has CDR1 SGHNT and CDR2 YYREEE (reference sequence). The ends were cut back, 4 bases at V and 2 bases at J, with 15 bases in the middle. CDR3 region: CASSPPVGANTEAFF. The CDR3 region has the DNA TGTGCCAGCAGCCCCCCGGTGGGGGCCAACACTGAAGCTTTCTTT.